Included here is one T cell receptor beta chain sequence, with context. Its matching antigen is unknown. CDR3 size: 16 residues. With 5 bases clipped from V and 4 bases from J, the junction kept 10 bases outside the gene matches. In germline, CDR1 is SGHTA, CDR2 FQGTGA. The data were obtained in a study of shared clonotypes between healthy human individuals. Study outcomes and limitations: Compared with clonotypes that all four donors shared, non-shared clonotypes had lower generation probabilities.

The protocol was immunoSEQ multiplex PCR, while the TCRdb copy is restricted to in-frame clones and leaves out a portion. The table includes 2 million to 3 million clones, approximately 94% detected once. Sequencing was performed on naive CD4+ T cells from PBMCs. Subset reported: CD45RA+ positively selected. The J gene is TRBJ2-1, the V gene TRBV7-3; 8 bases map to TRBD2. This TCR came from a man younger than 35 in good health. Some clones in this sample may be carry-over from other donors' samples. For the CDR3, the DNA is TGTGCCAGCAGCACCCCCGCGGCTAGCGGGTACAATGAGCAGTTCTTC. Translated: CASSTPAASGYNEQFF.